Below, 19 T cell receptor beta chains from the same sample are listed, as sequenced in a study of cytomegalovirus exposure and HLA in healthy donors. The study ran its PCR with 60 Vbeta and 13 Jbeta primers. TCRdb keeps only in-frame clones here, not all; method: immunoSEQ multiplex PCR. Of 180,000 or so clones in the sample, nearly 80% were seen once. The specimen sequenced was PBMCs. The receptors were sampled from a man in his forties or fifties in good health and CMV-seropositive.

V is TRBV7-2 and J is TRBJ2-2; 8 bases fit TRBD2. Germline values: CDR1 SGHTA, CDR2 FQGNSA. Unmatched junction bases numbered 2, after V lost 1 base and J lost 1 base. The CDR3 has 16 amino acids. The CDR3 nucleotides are TGTGCCAGCAGCTTAGTAGCGGGGTTGAACACCGGGGAGCTGTTTTTT. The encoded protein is CASSLVAGLNTGELFF.

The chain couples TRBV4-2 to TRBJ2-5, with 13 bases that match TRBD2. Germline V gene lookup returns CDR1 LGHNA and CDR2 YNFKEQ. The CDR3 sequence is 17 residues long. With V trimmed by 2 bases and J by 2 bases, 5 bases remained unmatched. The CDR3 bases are TGTGCCAGCAGCCAACCGGGACTAGCGGGGTATCAAGAGACCCAGTACTTC. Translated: CASSQPGLAGYQETQYF.

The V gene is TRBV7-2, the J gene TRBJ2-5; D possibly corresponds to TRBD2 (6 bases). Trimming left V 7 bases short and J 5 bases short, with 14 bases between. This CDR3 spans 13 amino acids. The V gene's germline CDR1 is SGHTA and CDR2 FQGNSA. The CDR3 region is CASNRLVGETQYF. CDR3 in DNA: TGTGCCAGCAACAGACTAGTCGGGGAGACCCAGTACTTC.

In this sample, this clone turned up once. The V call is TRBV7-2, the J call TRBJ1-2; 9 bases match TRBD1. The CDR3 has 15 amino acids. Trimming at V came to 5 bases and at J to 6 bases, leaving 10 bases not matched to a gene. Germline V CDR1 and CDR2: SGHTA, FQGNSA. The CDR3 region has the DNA TGTGCCAGCAGCCACAACACCGGGACAGGGAATGGCTACACCTTC. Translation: CASSHNTGTGNGYTF.

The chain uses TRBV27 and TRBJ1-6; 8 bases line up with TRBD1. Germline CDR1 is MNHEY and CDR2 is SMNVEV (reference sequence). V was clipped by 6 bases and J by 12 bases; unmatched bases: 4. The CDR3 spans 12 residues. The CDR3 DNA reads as TGTGCCAGCAGGACAGGGGAAGGACCCCTCCACTTT. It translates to CASRTGEGPLHF.

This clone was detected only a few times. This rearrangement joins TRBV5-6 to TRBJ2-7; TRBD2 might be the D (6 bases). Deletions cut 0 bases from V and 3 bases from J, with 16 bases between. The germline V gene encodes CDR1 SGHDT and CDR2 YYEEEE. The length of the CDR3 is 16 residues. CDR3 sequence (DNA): TGTGCCAGCAGCTTGGGCGCGGCGGGGCCTGACTACGAGCAGTACTTC. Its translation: CASSLGAAGPDYEQYF.

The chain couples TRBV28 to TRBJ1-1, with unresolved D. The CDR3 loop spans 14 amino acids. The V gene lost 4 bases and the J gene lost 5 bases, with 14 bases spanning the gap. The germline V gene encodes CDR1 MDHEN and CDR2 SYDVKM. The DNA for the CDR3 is TGTGCCAGCAGTTCCCGCGGGAGGGCTACTGAAGCTTTCTTT. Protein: CASSSRGRATEAFF. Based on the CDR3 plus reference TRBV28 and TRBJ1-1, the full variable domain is DVKVTQSSRYLVKRTGEKVFLECVQDMDHENMFWYRQDPGLGLRLIYFSYDVKMKEKGDIPEGYSVSREKKERFSLILESASTNQTSMYLCASSSRGRATEAFFGQGTRLTVV.

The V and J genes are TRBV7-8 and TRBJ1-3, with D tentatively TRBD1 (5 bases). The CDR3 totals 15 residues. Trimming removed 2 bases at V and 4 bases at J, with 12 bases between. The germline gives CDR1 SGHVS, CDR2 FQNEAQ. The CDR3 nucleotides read TGTGCCAGCAGCTTATTGGCAGGGTCGGGAAACACCATATATTTT. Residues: CASSLLAGSGNTIYF. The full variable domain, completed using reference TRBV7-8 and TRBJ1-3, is GAGVSQSPRYKVAKRGQDVALRCDPISGHVSLFWYQQALGQGPEFLTYFQNEAQLDKSGLPSDRFFAERPEGSVSTLKIQRTQQEDSAVYLCASSLLAGSGNTIYFGEGSWLTVV.

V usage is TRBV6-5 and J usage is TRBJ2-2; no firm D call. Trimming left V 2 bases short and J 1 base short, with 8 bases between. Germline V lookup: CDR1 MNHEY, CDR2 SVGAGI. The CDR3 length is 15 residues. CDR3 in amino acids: CASSYGHQNTGELFF. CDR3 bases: TGTGCCAGCAGTTACGGCCACCAGAACACCGGGGAGCTGTTTTTT.

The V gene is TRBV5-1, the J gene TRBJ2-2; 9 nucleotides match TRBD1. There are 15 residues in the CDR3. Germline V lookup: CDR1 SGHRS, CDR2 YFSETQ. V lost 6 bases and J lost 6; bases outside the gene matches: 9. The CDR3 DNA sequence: TGCGCCAGCATCCGACAAACAGGGGGCCCCGGGGAGCTGTTTTTT. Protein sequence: CASIRQTGGPGELFF.

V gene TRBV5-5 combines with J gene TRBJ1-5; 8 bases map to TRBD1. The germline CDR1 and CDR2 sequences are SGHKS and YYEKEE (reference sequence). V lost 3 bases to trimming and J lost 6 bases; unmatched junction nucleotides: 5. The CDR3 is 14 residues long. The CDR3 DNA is TGTGCCAGCAGCTCAGGACAGGGCGGTCAGCCCCAGCATTTT. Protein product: CASSSGQGGQPQHF.

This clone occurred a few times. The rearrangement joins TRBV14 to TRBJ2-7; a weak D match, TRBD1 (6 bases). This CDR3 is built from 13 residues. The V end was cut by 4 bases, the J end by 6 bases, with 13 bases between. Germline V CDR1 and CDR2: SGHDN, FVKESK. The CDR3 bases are TGTGCCAGCAGCCGGTTTGAAGGGGGCGAGCAGTACTTC. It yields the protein CASSRFEGGEQYF. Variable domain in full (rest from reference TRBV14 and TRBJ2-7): EAGVTQFPSHSVIEKGQTVTLRCDPISGHDNLYWYRRVMGKEIKFLLHFVKESKQDESGMPNNRFLAERTGGTYSTLKVQPAELEDSGVYFCASSRFEGGEQYFGPGTRLTVT.

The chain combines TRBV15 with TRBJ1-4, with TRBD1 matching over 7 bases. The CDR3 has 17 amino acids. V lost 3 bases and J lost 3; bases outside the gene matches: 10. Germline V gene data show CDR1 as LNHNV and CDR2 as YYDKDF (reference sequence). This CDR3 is CATSSVSGGQPNEKLFF. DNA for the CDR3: TGTGCCACCAGCAGTGTCTCTGGGGGACAGCCTAATGAAAAACTGTTTTTT. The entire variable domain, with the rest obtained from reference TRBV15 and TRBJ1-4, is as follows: DAMVIQNPRYQVTQFGKPVTLSCSQTLNHNVMYWYQQKSSQAPKLLFHYYDKDFNNEADTPDNFQSRRPNTSFCFLDIRSPGLGDTAMYLCATSSVSGGQPNEKLFFGSGTQLSVL.

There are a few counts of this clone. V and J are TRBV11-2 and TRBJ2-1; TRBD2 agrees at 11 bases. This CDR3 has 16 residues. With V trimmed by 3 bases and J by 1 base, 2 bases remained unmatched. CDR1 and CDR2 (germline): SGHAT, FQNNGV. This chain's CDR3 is CASSFTSGGSYNEQFF. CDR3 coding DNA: TGTGCCAGCAGCTTCACTAGCGGGGGTTCCTACAATGAGCAGTTCTTC.

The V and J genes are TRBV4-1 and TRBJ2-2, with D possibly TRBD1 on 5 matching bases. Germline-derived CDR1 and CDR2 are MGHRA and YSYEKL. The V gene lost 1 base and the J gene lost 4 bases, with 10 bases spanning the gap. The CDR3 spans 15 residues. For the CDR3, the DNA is TGCGCCAGCAGCCAAGTCAGGGCAGTCACCGGGGAGCTGTTTTTT. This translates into CASSQVRAVTGELFF.

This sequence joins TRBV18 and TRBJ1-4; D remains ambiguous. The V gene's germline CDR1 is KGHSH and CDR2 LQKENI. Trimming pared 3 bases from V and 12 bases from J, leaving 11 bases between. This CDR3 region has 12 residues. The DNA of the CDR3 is TGTGCCAGCTCACCTATGGGCGACGAACTGTTTTTT. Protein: CASSPMGDELFF.

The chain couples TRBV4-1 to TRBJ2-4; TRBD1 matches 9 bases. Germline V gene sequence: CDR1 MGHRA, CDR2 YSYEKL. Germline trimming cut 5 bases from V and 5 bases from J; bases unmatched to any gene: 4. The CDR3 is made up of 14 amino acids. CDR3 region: CASSRQGGENIQYF. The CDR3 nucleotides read TGCGCCAGCAGCAGACAGGGGGGGGAAAACATTCAGTACTTC.

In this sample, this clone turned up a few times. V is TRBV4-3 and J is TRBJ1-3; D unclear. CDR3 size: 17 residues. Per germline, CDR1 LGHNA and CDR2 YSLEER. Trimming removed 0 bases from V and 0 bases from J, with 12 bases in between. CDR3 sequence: CASSQDQVVSSGNTIYF. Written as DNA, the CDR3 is TGCGCCAGCAGCCAAGATCAAGTGGTCAGCTCTGGAAACACCATATATTTT.

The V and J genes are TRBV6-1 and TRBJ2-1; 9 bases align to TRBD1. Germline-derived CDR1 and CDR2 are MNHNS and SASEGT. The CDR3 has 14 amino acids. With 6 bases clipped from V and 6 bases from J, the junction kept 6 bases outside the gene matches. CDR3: CASRRQGGGNEQFF. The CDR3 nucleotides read TGTGCCAGCAGGAGACAGGGGGGAGGCAATGAGCAGTTCTTC.